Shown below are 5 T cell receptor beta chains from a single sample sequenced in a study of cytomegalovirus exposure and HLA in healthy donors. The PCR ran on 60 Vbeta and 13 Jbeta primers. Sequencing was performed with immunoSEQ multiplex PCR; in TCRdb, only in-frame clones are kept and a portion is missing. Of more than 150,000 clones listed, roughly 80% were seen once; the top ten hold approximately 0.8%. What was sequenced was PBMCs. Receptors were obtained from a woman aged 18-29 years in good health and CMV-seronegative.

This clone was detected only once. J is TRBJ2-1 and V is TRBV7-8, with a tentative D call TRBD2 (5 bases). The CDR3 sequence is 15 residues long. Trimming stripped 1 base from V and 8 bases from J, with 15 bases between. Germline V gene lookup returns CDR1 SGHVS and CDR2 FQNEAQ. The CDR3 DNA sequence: TGTGCCAGCAGCTTAGAATTCGCTAGCTCCCATGAGCAGTTCTTC. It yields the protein CASSLEFASSHEQFF.

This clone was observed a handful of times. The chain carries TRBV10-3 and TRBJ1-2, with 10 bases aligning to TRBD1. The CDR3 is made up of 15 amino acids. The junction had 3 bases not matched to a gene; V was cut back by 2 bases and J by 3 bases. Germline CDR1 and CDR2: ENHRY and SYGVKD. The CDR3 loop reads CAISEAGTGDYGYTF. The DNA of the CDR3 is TGTGCCATCAGTGAGGCTGGGACAGGGGACTATGGCTACACCTTC.

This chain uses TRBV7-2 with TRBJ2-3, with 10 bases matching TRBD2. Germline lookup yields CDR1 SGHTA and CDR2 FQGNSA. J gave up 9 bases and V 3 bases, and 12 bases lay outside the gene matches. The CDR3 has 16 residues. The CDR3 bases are TGTGCCAGCAGCTTCGGGGGTCAGGTAGCGGGAGGCACGCAGTATTTT. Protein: CASSFGGQVAGGTQYF.

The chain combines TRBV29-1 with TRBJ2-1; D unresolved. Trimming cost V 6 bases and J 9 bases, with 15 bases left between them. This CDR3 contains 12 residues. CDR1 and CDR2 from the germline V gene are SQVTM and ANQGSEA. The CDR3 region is CSVEPSSAEQFF. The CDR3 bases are TGCAGCGTCGAACCGTCTAGTGCTGAGCAGTTCTTC.

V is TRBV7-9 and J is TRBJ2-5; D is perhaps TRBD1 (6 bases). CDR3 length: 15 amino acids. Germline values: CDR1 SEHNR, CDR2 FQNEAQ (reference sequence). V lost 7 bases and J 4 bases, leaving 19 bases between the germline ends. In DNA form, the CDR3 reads TGTGCCAGCACTACCAGGGGCGCTTTCGGAGAGACCCAGTACTTC. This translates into CASTTRGAFGETQYF.